The rows below give T cell receptor beta chains drawn from one sample of a study of a mutant IDH1 vaccine in newly diagnosed glioma. Using immunoSEQ multiplex PCR, the repertoire was profiled, and TCRdb retains in-frame clones only, with some absent. This table has approximately 54,000 clones, roughly 80% appearing once. Specimen: PBMCs, collected from a glioma patient treated with radiotherapy, temozolomide or both. Receptor source: a man younger than 35 with glioma. CDR3s leave out the opening cysteine and the closing phenylalanine or tryptophan.

V gene: TRBV29-1; J gene: TRBJ2-7; CDR3 protein: SVGQLLGGSEQY
V gene: TRBV5-5; J gene: TRBJ2-3; CDR3 protein: ASSLDGIVTDTQY
V gene: TRBV19; J gene: TRBJ1-5; CDR3 protein: ASSPSVGPQH
V gene: TRBV27; J gene: TRBJ1-2; CDR3 protein: ASSTLGHNYGYT
V gene: TRBV30; J gene: TRBJ2-6; CDR3 protein: ARLGGQGANVLT
V gene: TRBV14; J gene: TRBJ1-2; CDR3 protein: ASSQVGNYGYT
V gene: TRBV5-1; J gene: TRBJ1-3; CDR3 protein: ASSSTALGQAGNTIY
V gene: TRBV18; J gene: TRBJ1-4; CDR3 protein: ASSPQNRPGPNEKLF
V gene: TRBV9; J gene: TRBJ2-1; CDR3 protein: ASSAQGNEQF
V gene: TRBV6-1; J gene: TRBJ1-1; CDR3 protein: ASILDRVNTEAF
V gene: TRBV4-3; J gene: TRBJ2-1; CDR3 protein: ASSQDAGSSYNEQF
V gene: TRBV7-9; J gene: TRBJ1-1; CDR3 protein: ASSPNGGPGTEAF
V gene: TRBV4-3; J gene: TRBJ1-4; CDR3 protein: ASSQEWVRTGATNEKLF
V gene: TRBV9; J gene: TRBJ2-2; CDR3 protein: ASSDPGLAGGPTGELF
V gene: TRBV7-9; J gene: TRBJ1-2; CDR3 protein: ASSLEQRTAWYGYT
V gene: TRBV29-1; J gene: TRBJ2-2; CDR3 protein: SVGDTGELF
V gene: TRBV5-6; J gene: TRBJ2-7; CDR3 protein: ASTSYVGDEQY
V gene: TRBV6-5; J gene: TRBJ2-7; CDR3 protein: ASSRGASGDYEQY
V gene: TRBV27; J gene: TRBJ1-2; CDR3 protein: ASSYLSGQGSYGYT
V gene: TRBV15; J gene: TRBJ1-6; CDR3 protein: ATSGQGWNSPLH
V gene: TRBV6-1; J gene: TRBJ1-1; CDR3 protein: ASSEARHSEAF
V gene: TRBV28; J gene: TRBJ2-7; CDR3 protein: ASAYRLTKGEQY
V gene: TRBV9; J gene: TRBJ2-3; CDR3 protein: ASSVTSTTDTQY
V gene: TRBV19; J gene: TRBJ1-1; CDR3 protein: ASSIGYRGTEAF
V gene: TRBV7-9; J gene: TRBJ2-1; CDR3 protein: ASSLASWTSGEYNEQF
V gene: TRBV5-1; J gene: TRBJ1-1; CDR3 protein: ASSWGETEAF
V gene: TRBV4-1; J gene: TRBJ2-2; CDR3 protein: ASSRILSGGPPGELF
V gene: TRBV6-5; J gene: TRBJ1-4; CDR3 protein: ASSYSRTVSEKLF
V gene: TRBV7-6; J gene: TRBJ1-1; CDR3 protein: ASSLLRESTEAF
V gene: TRBV19; J gene: TRBJ2-1; CDR3 protein: ASSSAINSYNEQF
V gene: TRBV30; J gene: TRBJ1-4; CDR3 protein: AWRTSEKLF
V gene: TRBV12-5; J gene: TRBJ1-2; CDR3 protein: ASGLTPGTGGGNGYT
V gene: TRBV7-9; J gene: TRBJ1-4; CDR3 protein: ASSAGTGKLF
V gene: TRBV7-9; J gene: TRBJ2-2; CDR3 protein: ASSLAPSGITGELF
V gene: TRBV2; J gene: TRBJ1-4; CDR3 protein: ASSDHPSLEKLF
V gene: TRBV2; J gene: TRBJ2-4; CDR3 protein: ASSGAGQLEIAKNIQY
V gene: TRBV30; J gene: TRBJ2-7; CDR3 protein: AWSVKGSSSYEQY
V gene: TRBV7-9; J gene: TRBJ1-2; CDR3 protein: ASSPRRGGMRDGYT
V gene: TRBV10-3; J gene: TRBJ1-2; CDR3 protein: AIQTGDSYGYT
V gene: TRBV21-1; J gene: TRBJ1-6; CDR3 protein: ASSKDEGKNSPLH
V gene: TRBV10-3; J gene: TRBJ2-7; CDR3 protein: AISGGAGYEQY